The 12 T cell receptor beta chains given below trace back to one sample, sequenced in a study of TIL therapy for anti-PD-1-resistant metastatic lung cancer. Time point here: pre-treatment sample, taken before nivolumab and TIL therapy. The immunoSEQ assay was v3. Assay: immunoSEQ multiplex PCR; the TCRdb copy retains only in-frame clones and omits some. The sample comprises roughly 46,000 clones, approximately 86% of which are singletons, and 4% to 6% rests with the top ten. Sample: blood, taken at baseline. The receptor set was obtained from a person aged 30 to 80 with non-small cell lung cancer.

This chain joins TRBV7-8 and TRBJ2-1, with 7 bases that match TRBD2. The germline CDR1 and CDR2 sequences are SGHVS and FQNEAQ. The CDR3 runs 17 residues. V lost 2 bases to trimming and J lost 6 bases; unmatched junction nucleotides: 13. The CDR3, as DNA: TGTGCCAGCAGCTTACCCCGGGGGGTGGGGACCCGCAATGAGCAGTTCTTC. Protein product: CASSLPRGVGTRNEQFF.

The chain employs TRBV7-2 and TRBJ2-5, with 7 positions matching TRBD1. Trimming removed 3 bases from V and 5 bases from J; junction bases left unmatched: 9. In germline, CDR1 is SGHTA, CDR2 FQGNSA. CDR3 length: 15 amino acids. The CDR3 region has the DNA TGTGCCAGCAGCTTTAACAGGGGTTCGGGGGAGACCCAGTACTTC. It yields the protein CASSFNRGSGETQYF.

This chain links TRBV24-1 with TRBJ2-3, with D tentatively TRBD1 (7 bases). Germline CDR1 is KGHDR and CDR2 is SFDVKD. V gave up 3 bases and J gave up 6 bases, with 15 bases separating them. The CDR3 is made up of 15 amino acids. CDR3 residues: CATSDPVRGRDTQYF. CDR3 in DNA: TGTGCCACCAGTGATCCCGTCAGGGGGAGGGATACGCAGTATTTT.

In DNA form, the CDR3 reads TGTGCCAGCAGCCAGTATGGGGGCTATGGCTACACCTTC. It specifies CASSQYGGYGYTF. The chain is built from TRBV7-9 and TRBJ1-2, with D possibly being TRBD1 (5 bases). CDR1 SEHNR and CDR2 FQNEAQ come from the germline V gene (reference sequence). Trimming removed 5 bases at V and 4 bases at J, with 11 bases between. The CDR3 has 13 amino acids.

This rearrangement joins TRBV27 to TRBJ1-6; D gene ambiguous. Germline-derived CDR1 and CDR2 are MNHEY and SMNVEV (reference sequence). This CDR3 is built from 13 residues. Trimming pared 0 bases from V and 8 bases from J, leaving 5 bases between. The CDR3 coding sequence is TGTGCCAGCAGTTTATCAAGGGATTCACCCCTCCACTTT. Protein: CASSLSRDSPLHF.

V gene TRBV7-7 combines with J gene TRBJ2-5; D may be TRBD1 or TRBD2 (5 bases each). This CDR3 contains 15 residues. Germline V gene sequence: CDR1 SSHAT, CDR2 FNYEAQ (reference sequence). Trimming cost V 5 bases and J 4 bases, with 17 bases left between them. The CDR3 sequence is CASSISGTPGETQYF. The CDR3 DNA sequence: TGTGCCAGCAGCATCTCCGGGACCCCCGGAGAGACCCAGTACTTC. The complete variable domain, with remaining parts taken from reference TRBV7-7 and TRBJ2-5, reads GAGVSQSPRYKVTKRGQDVTLRCDPISSHATLYWYQQALGQGPEFLTYFNYEAQPDKSGLPSDRFSAERPEGSISTLTIQRTEQRDSAMYRCASSISGTPGETQYFGPGTRLLVL.

The CDR3 region has the DNA TGCGCCAGCAGCAGACTAGAGCTAGCCAAAAACATTCAGTACTTC. This gives the protein CASSRLELAKNIQYF. The gene calls are TRBV10-2 and TRBJ2-4, with D perhaps TRBD2 (6 bases). The length of the CDR3 is 15 residues. Germline V CDR1 and CDR2: WSHSY, SAAADI. Trimming removed 6 bases at V and 0 bases at J, with 12 bases between.

This clone was recorded only once. The chain joins TRBV3-1 (or the pseudogene TRBV3-2) to TRBJ1-2; D is uncertain. Germline assignment: CDR1 LGHDT and CDR2 YNNKEL (reference sequence). The CDR3 totals 11 residues. The germline V and J ends were trimmed by 1 base and 7 bases, with 4 bases remaining between them. CDR3 amino acids: CASSQGAGYTF. The CDR3 DNA sequence: TGTGCCAGCAGCCAAGGTGCTGGCTACACCTTC.

This clone was detected only a few times. J is TRBJ2-1 and V is TRBV7-6; the match to TRBD1 covers 8 bases. The V gene end was trimmed by 4 bases and the J gene end by 7 bases; junction bases not matched to a gene: 9. CDR3 length: 15 amino acids. CDR1 is SGHVS, CDR2 FNYEAQ, per germline. The CDR3 DNA follows: TGTGCCAGCAGCTCCGGACAGGGCCAAGGGAATGAGCAGTTCTTC. It yields the protein CASSSGQGQGNEQFF. Looking up the rest from reference TRBV7-6 and TRBJ2-1 gives the full variable domain: GAGVSQSPRYKVTKRGQDVALRCDPISGHVSLYWYRQALGQGPEFLTYFNYEAQQDKSGLPNDRFSAERPEGSISTLTIQRTEQRDSAMYRCASSSGQGQGNEQFFGPGTRLTVL.

This chain connects TRBV5-1 to TRBJ2-7; 8 bases align to TRBD1. V lost 6 bases, J lost 6 bases, and 14 bases stayed unmatched. This CDR3 has 15 amino acids. CDR1 and CDR2 from the germline V gene are SGHRS and YFSETQ. The CDR3 loop is CASTLRQGAPGEQYF. The CDR3 bases are TGCGCCAGCACTCTAAGGCAGGGGGCGCCGGGCGAGCAGTACTTC. The entire variable domain, with the rest obtained from reference TRBV5-1 and TRBJ2-7, is as follows: KAGVTQTPRYLIKTRGQQVTLSCSPISGHRSVSWYQQTPGQGLQFLFEYFSETQRNKGNFPGRFSGRQFSNSRSEMNVSTLELGDSALYLCASTLRQGAPGEQYFGPGTRLTVT.

The chain links TRBV11-3 to TRBJ1-2; maybe TRBD1 (6 bases). This CDR3 is 13 amino acids long. CDR1 is SGHNT, CDR2 YENEEA, per germline. V was shortened by 9 bases and J by 5 bases, with 16 bases between the two germline ends. The CDR3 region has the DNA TGTGCCAGTCACAGGGAGTCAGGGTATGGCTACACCTTC. Translated: CASHRESGYGYTF.

The rearrangement links TRBV29-1 to TRBJ2-7, with D possibly matching TRBD1 (6 bases). Trimming removed 2 bases at V and 7 bases at J, with 15 bases between. This CDR3 comprises 13 residues. Germline values: CDR1 SQVTM, CDR2 ANQGSEA. The CDR3 region is CSVEPSPGQEQYF. As DNA, the CDR3 is TGCAGCGTTGAACCTTCACCGGGACAAGAGCAGTACTTC.